This T cell receptor (beta chain) was sequenced during a study of regulatory T cells in long-lasting Graves disease. Specified time point: newly diagnosed GD, antithyroid drugs for less than 3 months. After RNA was extracted from PBMCs, the TCR library was made from it. This clonotype was seen many times. Its antigen remains unidentified. Broader study findings: Among samples with persistent disease, TRBV28, TRBJ1-2 and TRBJ2-5 were favored.

CDR3 length: 13 amino acids. Germline assignment: CDR1 GTSNPN and CDR2 SVGIG (reference sequence). The V end was cut by 3 bases, the J end by 0 bases, with 8 bases between. Relying on iRepertoire HTBI primers and Arm-PCR of CDR3 regions, the team built TCR beta libraries. TCRdb redid the calling of the multiplex PCR reads with MiXCR, one entry per CDR3 protein. There are around 480,000 distinct CDR3 sequences in the sample; about 16% occur only once, and 25% lies in the top ten. These data were also filed under a second study, of T cells in Graves' hyperthyroidism and ophthalmopathy. In that study: Stability of Graves' hyperthyroidism was defined as absent ophthalmopathy progression within 18 months. The model made its ophthalmopathy prediction, and onset followed a median around 6.5 months later.

The sequence was collected from a woman aged 35-65 years with Graves disease. The sample in question was peripheral blood mononuclear cells (PBMCs), obtained at new diagnosis, from a patient treated with antithyroid drugs. This chain links TRBV30 with TRBJ1-2, with unresolved D. CDR3 nucleotide sequence: TGTGCCTGGAGCCCGGGGACTAACTATGGCTACACCTTC. Amino acids: CAWSPGTNYGYTF.